This is a list of T cell receptor beta chains from one sample in a study of identical twins. TCRdb itself ran the 5' RACE reads through MiXCR, one entry per CDR3 protein. The table records 210,000 or so distinct CDR3 sequences, roughly 15% of them present only once. Separately, the same data were catalogued under a study of T cells expressing NK-cell markers.

What was sequenced was CD8+ T cells sorted from blood. The source of these receptors is a young woman in good health. CDR3s leave out the opening cysteine and the closing phenylalanine or tryptophan.

J gene,V gene,CDR3 protein
TRBJ1-6,TRBV12-3/TRBV12-4,ASSLASGYYNSPLH
TRBJ2-5,TRBV12-3/TRBV12-4,ASLEERGTQY
TRBJ2-5,TRBV13,ASSLGGGEETQY
TRBJ2-3,TRBV6-5,ASSYSGLAGAGTDTQY
TRBJ2-7,TRBV6-1,ASLDSGTAYEQY
TRBJ2-5,TRBV27,ASSPVGGDQTQY
TRBJ2-7,TRBV20-1,SATGTGDYEQY
TRBJ2-7,TRBV5-1,ASSPRAEPYEQY
TRBJ2-7,TRBV6-1,ASTAGRSYEQY
TRBJ2-3,TRBV27,ASRSGIRTDTQY
TRBJ2-1,TRBV5-1,ASRSSAGGSYNEQF
TRBJ2-1,TRBV12-3/TRBV12-4,ASSPGSGVNNEQF
TRBJ2-1,TRBV29-1,SAHGTSGRGVVGNEQF
TRBJ2-7,TRBV13,ASSLGTNGSIR
NA,TRBV9,ASSVGDSGIEDTQH
TRBJ2-5,TRBV9,ASSVRLAGLEETQY
TRBJ2-3,TRBV30,AWTDFSGKKRDTQY
TRBJ2-7,TRBV7-8,ASSLTHEATYEQY
TRBJ2-5,TRBV11-2,ASSLVTLAGGPPQLGETQY
TRBJ2-1,TRBV20-1,SAIRGEDYNEQF
TRBJ1-6,TRBV21-1,ASSKGPRDRGLSPLH
TRBJ2-7,TRBV4-3,ASSQAVAGGYEQY
TRBJ2-2,TRBV7-9,ASSYLETGANTGELF
TRBJ1-5,TRBV5-1,ASSLAGDRGQPQH
TRBJ2-1,TRBV11-1,ASSPSKGRPSSYNEQF
TRBJ2-6,TRBV7-9,ASSSSVQTSGANVLT
TRBJ2-1,TRBV9,ASSPRTGDNEQF
TRBJ2-2,TRBV20-1,SARVDRGDTGELF
TRBJ2-1,TRBV20-1,LYNEQF
TRBJ2-5,TRBV4-3,ASSQGLNQETQY
TRBJ1-1,TRBV4-1,ASSQARGVNTEAF
TRBJ1-2,TRBV9,ASSVATGGSGGYT
TRBJ2-1,TRBV9,ASSPKLGVAGGDEQF
TRBJ1-1,TRBV4-3,ASSQDVSQNTEAF
TRBJ2-2,TRBV20-1,SAQPGLGGELF
TRBJ2-3,TRBV6-2/TRBV6-3,ASSYSGSTDTQY
TRBJ2-5,TRBV14,ASSQEMFQETQY
TRBJ2-3,TRBV14,ASSQDFSMDTDTQY
TRBJ2-3,TRBV29-1,SVEVWLDTQY
TRBJ2-3,TRBV7-9,ASSPLAGAVDTQY
TRBJ2-1,TRBV5-1,ASSTRTSGAEQF
TRBJ2-7,TRBV6-1,ASTMGEGASYEQY
TRBJ2-7,TRBV4-3,ASSQEWMGTYEQY
TRBJ1-2,TRBV12-3/TRBV12-4,ASSNDRVYGYT
TRBJ2-5,TRBV13,ASSSPRVTRGPETQY
TRBJ1-2,TRBV2,ARGHLYGYT
TRBJ2-7,TRBV5-1,ASSWSGLAGNSYEQY
TRBJ1-1,TRBV5-1,ASSFSSGAGTEAF
TRBJ2-3,TRBV29-1,SVEHRGATDTQY
TRBJ2-1,TRBV27,ASSLTGTSGRGDEQF
TRBJ2-1,TRBV20-1,SAYPTSGGANEQF
TRBJ2-3,TRBV12-3/TRBV12-4,ASSPTNTRTDTQY
TRBJ2-7,TRBV9,ASSVGGAVGEQY